This T cell receptor (beta chain) was recorded in a study of T-cell memory formation after mild COVID-19. Study-wide results and limits: CD4/CD8 balance characterized clones contracting day 15 to 85, and CD4+ skew characterized later expanders. Contracting clones localized mainly to CM and EM when CD4+ and mainly to EMRA when CD8+. The SARS-CoV-2 specificity of second-wave clones reaching peak at day 37 remained unverified.

The germline V gene encodes CDR1 SGHRS and CDR2 YFSETQ. J was trimmed by 0 bases and V by 4 bases; bases with no gene match: 6. The CDR3 covers 15 residues. MiXCR, run by TCRdb on the 5' RACE reads, gives a single entry per CDR3 protein. The profile covers around 340,000 distinct CDR3 sequences, with roughly an eighth appearing a single time and about 20% taken by the ten largest. In this sample, this clonotype turned up a few times. No antigen is known for it. Sequencing was carried out using PBMCs or a T cell subset sorted from them (not recorded which). The receptor was isolated from a man between 18 and 29 years old who had mild COVID-19 (a few samples of this study predate the infection). Cell type and time point are not known. The chain recombines TRBV5-1 with TRBJ1-1; 7 bases match TRBD1. The CDR3 nucleotides read TGCGCCAGCAGCCCGGGGACAGTCTTGAACACTGAAGCTTTCTTT. Translated, it gives CASSPGTVLNTEAFF.